Shown below are 5 T cell receptor beta chains from a single sample sequenced in a study of T cells in Graves' hyperthyroidism and ophthalmopathy (dated by TCRdb to the late 2010s). Library generation was performed with multiplex PCR. The listed sequencing device is Illumina HiSeq 2000. The TCR beta CDR3 regions were amplified from the RNA transcripts. The first round of RT-PCR for the TCR CDR3 was performed with the HTBI primer set and the Qiagen OneStep RT-PCR kit. The raw public data were reprocessed by TCRdb itself: fastp quality trimming at Q25, MiXCR clonotype calling, in-frame beta chains only. Each record represents a unique CDR3 protein, reported with the most common genes and DNA among its rows. This sample lists hundreds of thousands of distinct CDR3 sequences; less than 45% were detected once. The ten largest clones take up less than 9% of the sample. What was sequenced was peripheral blood or thyroid tissue (not recorded which). The receptors here all came from an adult man with Graves' disease, either hyperthyroidism or ophthalmopathy (not recorded which).

The chain links TRBV6-1 to TRBJ2-7, with a tentative D call TRBD1 (6 bases). V was shortened by 5 bases and J by 6 bases, with 17 bases between the two germline ends. The CDR3 spans 14 residues. From germline, CDR1 is MNHNS and CDR2 SASEGT. The CDR3 DNA follows: TGTGCCAGCAGTTACCCTGGACAGATTTCCGAGCAGTACTTC. Its translation is CASSYPGQISEQYF.

The J gene is TRBJ1-5, the V gene TRBV11-2, with 8 bases that match TRBD1. The CDR3 extends over 16 amino acids. The germline CDR1 and CDR2 sequences are SGHAT and FQNNGV. V lost 6 bases and J lost 2; bases outside the gene matches: 9. The CDR3 reads CASSPHQGAGNQPQHF. CDR3 bases: TGTGCCAGCAGTCCTCACCAGGGGGCCGGCAATCAGCCCCAGCATTTT.

In its sample, this clonotype was seen a few times. The chain combines TRBV20-1 with TRBJ1-1; 7 bases map to TRBD1. CDR1 and CDR2 (germline): DFQATT, SNEGSKA (reference sequence). There are 13 residues in the CDR3. With 6 bases clipped from V and 3 bases from J, the junction kept 7 bases outside the gene matches. This CDR3 reads CSATLTGDTEAFF. CDR3 DNA: TGCAGTGCCACATTAACAGGGGACACTGAAGCTTTCTTT.

V and J are TRBV29-1 and TRBJ1-1; a possible D gene is TRBD1 (6 bases). V was clipped by 7 bases and J by 0 bases, with 9 bases between them. This CDR3 spans 12 amino acids. Germline V gives CDR1 SQVTM, CDR2 ANQGSEA. In nucleotides, the CDR3 is TGCAGCGCCGGGGGCATGAACACTGAAGCTTTCTTT. Translated: CSAGGMNTEAFF.

This clonotype has a count of ten or more. The rearrangement links TRBV7-9 to TRBJ1-1, with 8 bases aligning to TRBD1. The CDR3 has 13 amino acids. Germline lookup yields CDR1 SEHNR and CDR2 FQNEAQ (reference sequence). J was trimmed by 6 bases and V by 1 base; bases with no gene match: 1. The CDR3 reads CASSLDRGAEAFF. CDR3 DNA sequence: TGTGCCAGCAGCTTAGACAGGGGGGCTGAAGCTTTCTTT.